This is a list of T cell receptor beta chains from one sample in a study of T cells in localized non-small cell lung cancer. Sequencing used immunoSEQ multiplex PCR; TCRdb keeps in-frame clones, though not all of them. In the table there are fewer than 60,000 clones, around 86% of which are singletons. The sample consisted of peripheral blood, taken before any cancer treatment. The receptors were sampled from a female donor older than 55 with stage II squamous cell lung carcinoma. Each CDR3 is given with its conserved first and last residue. The order of the fields is V gene, D gene, clone size, J gene, CDR3 DNA, CDR3 protein. D genes are given only for firm matches. Size values are once, few and many counts, or a class for expanded clones, and some rows have none.

v_gene: TRBV7-2; d_gene: .; abundance: medium-sized; j_gene: TRBJ2-3; CDR3nt: TGTGCCAGCAGCTGGGATCGGGGCGGGGATACGCAGTATTTT; CDR3aa: CASSWDRGGDTQYF
v_gene: TRBV21-1; d_gene: .; abundance: .; j_gene: TRBJ2-1; CDR3nt: TGTGCCAGCAGCAAAGAATGGGGCAGACACTACAATGAGCAGTTCTTC; CDR3aa: CASSKEWGRHYNEQFF
v_gene: TRBV7-9; d_gene: .; abundance: .; j_gene: TRBJ2-5; CDR3nt: TGTGCCAGCAGCTTGAGGGTTCAAGAGACCCAGTACTTC; CDR3aa: CASSLRVQETQYF
v_gene: TRBV15; d_gene: TRBD1; abundance: few; j_gene: TRBJ1-2; CDR3nt: TGTGCCACCAGCTGGGGAAAGGGGACAGCTGGCTACACCTTC; CDR3aa: CATSWGKGTAGYTF
v_gene: TRBV18; d_gene: .; abundance: once; j_gene: TRBJ1-1; CDR3nt: TGTGCCAGCTCACCCCCATCCGGCGCCCCGAACACTGAAGCTTTCTTT; CDR3aa: CASSPPSGAPNTEAFF
v_gene: TRBV7-2; d_gene: TRBD2; abundance: .; j_gene: TRBJ2-1; CDR3nt: TGTGCCAGCAGCTTAAGGCTAGCGGATAATGAGCAGTTCTTC; CDR3aa: CASSLRLADNEQFF
v_gene: TRBV5-1; d_gene: .; abundance: .; j_gene: TRBJ1-6; CDR3nt: TGCGCCAGCAGCCCGGGGGATAATTCACCCCTCCACTTT; CDR3aa: CASSPGDNSPLHF
v_gene: TRBV11-2; d_gene: .; abundance: few; j_gene: TRBJ1-1; CDR3nt: TGTGCCAGCAGCCGGGATTTGAGCACTGAAGCTTTCTTT; CDR3aa: CASSRDLSTEAFF
v_gene: TRBV9; d_gene: .; abundance: .; j_gene: TRBJ1-1; CDR3nt: TGTGCCAGCAGCGTAGACGGCAGGGCGGGCACTGAAGCTTTCTTT; CDR3aa: CASSVDGRAGTEAFF
v_gene: TRBV18; d_gene: TRBD2; abundance: once; j_gene: TRBJ2-7; CDR3nt: TGTGCCAGCGTACTCGACCTGAAGCGGGGCGAGCAGTACTTC; CDR3aa: CASVLDLKRGEQYF
v_gene: TRBV5-6; d_gene: .; abundance: .; j_gene: TRBJ1-1; CDR3nt: TGTGCCAGCAGCTTTGCGCCGGCAGGGCTAGAGAACACTGAAGCTTTCTTT; CDR3aa: CASSFAPAGLENTEAFF
v_gene: TRBV28; d_gene: .; abundance: .; j_gene: TRBJ1-6; CDR3nt: TGTGCCAGCAGTTCCCCCCAGGGCCATAATTCACCCCTCCACTTT; CDR3aa: CASSSPQGHNSPLHF
v_gene: TRBV2; d_gene: .; abundance: .; j_gene: TRBJ2-7; CDR3nt: TGTGCCAGCAGACCGCAACAGGGTTCCTCCTACGAGCAGTACTTC; CDR3aa: CASRPQQGSSYEQYF
v_gene: TRBV19; d_gene: TRBD2; abundance: .; j_gene: TRBJ2-3; CDR3nt: TGTGCCAGTGGAAAGCGGGGGGGCCAAGCAGATACGCAGTATTTT; CDR3aa: CASGKRGGQADTQYF
v_gene: TRBV7-3; d_gene: .; abundance: .; j_gene: TRBJ2-1; CDR3nt: TGTGCCAGCAGCTCTATACAGAGCTCCTACAATGAGCAGTTCTTC; CDR3aa: CASSSIQSSYNEQFF
v_gene: TRBV19; d_gene: TRBD1; abundance: .; j_gene: TRBJ2-4; CDR3nt: TGTGCCAGCACCGGGACAGGGTGGGGCATTCAGTACTTC; CDR3aa: CASTGTGWGIQYF
v_gene: TRBV7-2; d_gene: TRBD1; abundance: few; j_gene: TRBJ2-7; CDR3nt: TGTGCCAGCAGCTGGGACAGGGGAGAGAGGCAGTACTTC; CDR3aa: CASSWDRGERQYF
v_gene: TRBV19; d_gene: .; abundance: once; j_gene: TRBJ1-3; CDR3nt: TGTGCCAGTAGTGCGGACAGTCGAACCGGAAACACCATATATTTT; CDR3aa: CASSADSRTGNTIYF
v_gene: TRBV2; d_gene: .; abundance: .; j_gene: TRBJ2-2; CDR3nt: TGTGCCAGCAGTAGGGACCAGGACACCGGGGAGCTGTTTTTT; CDR3aa: CASSRDQDTGELFF
v_gene: TRBV7-8; d_gene: TRBD1; abundance: .; j_gene: TRBJ1-5; CDR3nt: TGTGCCAGCAGCTCAGGACAGGTTGGCAATCAGCCCCAGCATTTT; CDR3aa: CASSSGQVGNQPQHF